The rows below give T cell receptor beta chains drawn from one sample of a study of shared clonotypes between healthy human individuals. Assay used: immunoSEQ multiplex PCR; TCRdb lists only in-frame clones, some missing. The sample holds 950,000 to 1,100,000 clones, 60% to 80% seen once. Material: memory CD4+ T cells sorted from blood. All receptors come from a man aged 18 to 30 in good health. CDR3s include the opening cysteine and the closing phenylalanine or tryptophan. A D gene is named only where the DNA matches it firmly.

V gene: TRBV5-5
D gene: TRBD2
CDR3 protein: CASSSAGTSGSNEQFF

V gene: TRBV5-5
D gene: -
CDR3 protein: CASSLRDRSEFYTEAFF

V gene: TRBV15
D gene: -
CDR3 protein: CATSLGGSGETQYF

V gene: TRBV10-1
D gene: -
CDR3 protein: CASSLSGTGELFF

V gene: TRBV29-1
D gene: TRBD1
CDR3 protein: CSGGQGANTGELFF

V gene: TRBV5-1
D gene: -
CDR3 protein: CASSLMSNTGELFF

V gene: TRBV5-1
D gene: -
CDR3 protein: CASSLGESLDGYTF

V gene: TRBV4-2
D gene: -
CDR3 protein: CASSQEVSSPDTQYF

V gene: TRBV5-1
D gene: -
CDR3 protein: CASSSGVSYNEQFF

V gene: TRBV7-6
D gene: -
CDR3 protein: CASSPGAGTYGYTF

V gene: TRBV19
D gene: TRBD1
CDR3 protein: CASSNRGLETQYF

V gene: TRBV5-1
D gene: TRBD2
CDR3 protein: CASTDGGRDEQYF

V gene: TRBV5-1
D gene: TRBD1
CDR3 protein: CASSRDRGVDTQYF

V gene: TRBV20-1
D gene: -
CDR3 protein: CSASVPPEAFF

V gene: TRBV19
D gene: -
CDR3 protein: CASSLRNQPQHF

V gene: TRBV6-4
D gene: TRBD1
CDR3 protein: CASSEDRVSPLHF

V gene: TRBV2
D gene: -
CDR3 protein: CASSEGEDYGYTF

V gene: TRBV5-1
D gene: -
CDR3 protein: CASSLVGGSADTQYF

V gene: TRBV2
D gene: TRBD2
CDR3 protein: CASLRLAANNEQFF

V gene: TRBV5-1
D gene: TRBD2
CDR3 protein: CASSLAGGSQDDEQFF

V gene: TRBV5-1
D gene: TRBD2
CDR3 protein: CASSLASSGGNRGQFF

V gene: TRBV5-1
D gene: TRBD1
CDR3 protein: CASSLRGQGFYEQYF

V gene: TRBV15
D gene: -
CDR3 protein: CATSTEDSPWRQPQHF

V gene: TRBV19
D gene: TRBD1
CDR3 protein: CASSRQGPTELTGELFF

V gene: TRBV5-4
D gene: -
CDR3 protein: CASSSTVGELFF

V gene: TRBV6-5
D gene: TRBD2
CDR3 protein: CASSGAGTSAQFF

V gene: TRBV6-6
D gene: TRBD1
CDR3 protein: CASSLGTGSSNQPQHF

V gene: TRBV13
D gene: -
CDR3 protein: CASSNPSQGIPLHF

V gene: TRBV20-1
D gene: -
CDR3 protein: CSASNPGEFF

V gene: TRBV18
D gene: -
CDR3 protein: CASSPGDTEAFF

V gene: TRBV29-1
D gene: -
CDR3 protein: CSARTTGELFF

V gene: TRBV7-2
D gene: -
CDR3 protein: CASRNRLDSLTGELFF

V gene: TRBV5-5
D gene: -
CDR3 protein: CASSPGRPYEQYF

V gene: TRBV4-3
D gene: -
CDR3 protein: CASSQDGTGYDGDTQYF

V gene: TRBV5-1
D gene: -
CDR3 protein: CASSPGEGALKNIQYF

V gene: TRBV2
D gene: -
CDR3 protein: CASRETAGGNSPLHF

V gene: TRBV4-1
D gene: -
CDR3 protein: CASSQVGVSTPQHF

V gene: TRBV19
D gene: TRBD1
CDR3 protein: CASSLGQGARDTQYF

V gene: TRBV11-2
D gene: -
CDR3 protein: CASSLGVGLGEQYF

V gene: TRBV11-2
D gene: TRBD2
CDR3 protein: CASSPLAGGPGTQYF

V gene: TRBV2
D gene: -
CDR3 protein: CASSLTGTAGKNEQFF

V gene: TRBV6-4
D gene: -
CDR3 protein: CASSDRDRQETQYF